Shown below are 11 T cell receptor beta chains from a single sample sequenced in a study of cytomegalovirus exposure and HLA in healthy donors. PCR amplification relied on 60 Vbeta primers (plus 13 Jbeta primers). Libraries were prepared by immunoSEQ multiplex PCR; TCRdb keeps only in-frame clonotypes and omits some of them. The sample carries 75,000 to 100,000 clones, 81% recorded once. Sequencing input: PBMCs. The source is a man aged 35 to 55 in good health and CMV-seropositive.

In this sample, this clone turned up a few times. The chain couples TRBV30 to TRBJ2-1; 12 bases align to TRBD2. The CDR3 is made up of 14 amino acids. Germline assignment: CDR1 GTSNPN and CDR2 SVGIG (reference sequence). Trimming cost V 1 base and J 5 bases; bases outside gene matches: 0. CDR3 sequence (DNA): TGTGCCTGGAGTGGACTAGCGGGGGACAATGAGCAGTTCTTC. This codes for CAWSGLAGDNEQFF.

This chain connects TRBV6-4 to TRBJ2-1; D possibly corresponds to TRBD2 (6 bases). With 4 bases removed from V and 5 bases from J, the gap between germline ends came to 9 bases. Looked up from germline, CDR1 is MRHNA and CDR2 is SNTAGT. CDR3 size: 13 residues. The CDR3 DNA reads TGTGCCAGCAGTGCGGGACTGCACAATGAGCAGTTCTTC. Translation: CASSAGLHNEQFF.

The V and J genes are TRBV11-3 and TRBJ2-5; a possible D gene is TRBD1 (5 bases). The CDR3 is 13 amino acids. Germline values: CDR1 SGHNT, CDR2 YENEEA. The V end lost 5 bases, the J end lost 0 bases, and 7 bases lay between the germline ends. The CDR3 sequence is CASSKGNQETQYF. The CDR3 DNA sequence: TGTGCCAGCAGCAAGGGGAACCAAGAGACCCAGTACTTC.

The gene calls are TRBV4-2 and TRBJ1-2, with TRBD1 matching over 10 bases. Per germline, CDR1 LGHNA and CDR2 YNFKEQ. With V trimmed by 2 bases and J by 4 bases, 4 bases remained unmatched. The CDR3 is 15 amino acids. CDR3 sequence reads: CASSQSGQGSYGYTF. Written as DNA, the CDR3 is TGTGCCAGCAGCCAATCGGGACAGGGGAGCTATGGCTACACCTTC.

The V gene is TRBV2, the J gene TRBJ1-1; 7 nucleotides match TRBD1. The J segment lost 4 bases and the V segment lost 8 bases, leaving 13 bases of the junction unmatched. Germline assignment: CDR1 SNHLY and CDR2 FYNNEI. This CDR3 has 15 amino acids. The CDR3 DNA reads TGTGCCAGCGTGGAACAGGGGTTGGGGAGCACTGAAGCTTTCTTT. This sequence encodes CASVEQGLGSTEAFF.

The rearrangement uses TRBV11-3 and TRBJ1-6; no clear D gene. CDR3 length equals 15 residues. The V end was cut by 1 base, the J end by 7 bases, with 11 bases between. Per germline, CDR1 SGHNT and CDR2 YENEEA. CDR3 amino acids: CASSLGTLRNSPLHF. DNA of the CDR3: TGTGCCAGCAGCTTAGGAACCCTCCGGAATTCACCCCTCCACTTT.

V usage is TRBV19 and J usage is TRBJ1-1, with 7 nucleotides matching TRBD1. J lost 7 bases, V lost 4 bases, and 9 bases had no gene match. This CDR3 comprises 14 residues. Germline CDR1 is LNHDA and CDR2 is SQIVND (reference sequence). CDR3 region: CASSSWTGHGEAFF. The CDR3 region has the DNA TGTGCCAGTAGTAGTTGGACAGGTCATGGTGAAGCTTTCTTT.

This clone was observed a few times. The rearrangement links TRBV5-1 to TRBJ2-3; no definite D call. The V gene lost 5 bases and the J gene lost 0 bases, with 10 bases spanning the gap. The length of the CDR3 is 14 residues. CDR1 SGHRS and CDR2 YFSETQ come from the germline V gene. The CDR3 nucleotides are TGCGCCAGCAGTTCCCTTCTCAGCACAGATACGCAGTATTTT. It encodes CASSSLLSTDTQYF. Drawing the rest from reference TRBV5-1 and TRBJ2-3, the complete variable domain is KAGVTQTPRYLIKTRGQQVTLSCSPISGHRSVSWYQQTPGQGLQFLFEYFSETQRNKGNFPGRFSGRQFSNSRSEMNVSTLELGDSALYLCASSSLLSTDTQYFGPGTRLTVL.

The chain uses TRBV9 and TRBJ1-3; possible D gene TRBD1, 6 bases. The CDR3 contains 15 residues. Germline CDR1 is SGDLS and CDR2 is YYNGEE. Trimming removed 3 bases from V and 0 bases from J, with 10 bases in between. As DNA, the CDR3 is TGTGCCAGCAGCGCATTGACAGGCTCTGGAAACACCATATATTTT. It is translated as CASSALTGSGNTIYF.

In the case of this clone: Sequence at one end of the junction differs from germline and may be a read error. The chain recombines TRBV14 with TRBJ2-7; D gene uncertain. The CDR3 covers 11 residues. Per germline, CDR1 SGHDN and CDR2 FVKESK. The CDR3 is CASSQEDVPSF. DNA for the CDR3: TGTGCCAGCAGCCAAGAAGATGTCCCTAGTTTC.

V is TRBV5-1 and J is TRBJ2-3; 11 bases fit TRBD2. V lost 1 base to trimming and J lost 4 bases; unmatched junction nucleotides: 5. Looked up from germline, CDR1 is SGHRS and CDR2 is YFSETQ. The CDR3 is 16 residues long. The CDR3 is CASSLIAGGQADTQYF. In nucleotides, the CDR3 is TGCGCCAGCAGCTTGATAGCGGGGGGGCAAGCAGATACGCAGTATTTT. Based on the CDR3 plus reference TRBV5-1 and TRBJ2-3, the full variable domain is KAGVTQTPRYLIKTRGQQVTLSCSPISGHRSVSWYQQTPGQGLQFLFEYFSETQRNKGNFPGRFSGRQFSNSRSEMNVSTLELGDSALYLCASSLIAGGQADTQYFGPGTRLTVL.